The 26 T cell receptor beta chains below were found in one sample sequenced in a study of vaccination and CD4 T cells after COVID-19 (dated 2022 in TCRdb). The sample's treatment or condition label, decoded: roughly nine-day PBMC culture with coronavirus spike peptide pools or control peptides (ViraFEST assay). No antigens are known for them. Libraries were constructed by PCR. Sequencer: Illumina iSeq 100. TCR sequencing of DNA from cultured CD4+ T cells used the Oncomine TCR Beta short-read assay at the Johns Hopkins FTIC core. TCRdb ran its own pipeline on the public reads, namely fastp trimming at Q25 and MiXCR clone calling, and kept in-frame beta chains. Each entry merges the rows of one CDR3 protein and shows their most common DNA and genes. Present in this sample are approximately 24,000 distinct CDR3 sequences, less than 65% of which were seen just once. The top ten clonotypes cover 4% to 6% of the sample.

Sequenced: CD4+ T cells from blood, cultured in vitro. These receptors were collected from a human donor who had recovered from COVID-19.

The rearrangement uses TRBV19 and TRBJ1-1, with a tentative D call TRBD1 (5 bases). Germline values: CDR1 LNHDA, CDR2 SQIVND (reference sequence). V dropped 3 bases and J dropped 1 base, with 12 bases sitting between them. The CDR3 spans 15 residues. CDR3 amino acids: CASSITGTSNTEAFF. CDR3 bases: TGTGCCAGTAGTATCACAGGCACATCGAACACTGAAGCTTTCTTT.

The chain carries TRBV20-1 and TRBJ1-2, with 8 positions matching TRBD1. The trim removed 6 bases at V and 3 bases at J, leaving 3 bases unmatched. Germline V CDR1 and CDR2: DFQATT, SNEGSKA (reference sequence). This CDR3 has 12 residues. The CDR3 spells CSAPTGDYGYTF. As DNA, the CDR3 is TGCAGTGCACCGACAGGGGACTATGGCTACACCTTC.

The rearrangement uses TRBV5-8 and TRBJ1-4; 9 nucleotides align to TRBD1. Germline CDR1 and CDR2: SGHTS and YDEGEE. The CDR3 extends over 16 amino acids. With V trimmed by 6 bases and J by 8 bases, 14 bases remained unmatched. This CDR3 is CASKRPDRGRGEKLFF. In nucleotides, the CDR3 is TGTGCCAGCAAACGACCGGACAGGGGCCGGGGGGAAAAACTGTTTTTT. Looking up the rest from reference TRBV5-8 and TRBJ1-4 gives the full variable domain: EAGVTQSPTHLIKTRGQQATLRCSPISGHTSVYWYQQALGLGLQFLLWYDEGEERNRGNFPPRFSGRQFPNYSSELNVNALELEDSALYLCASKRPDRGRGEKLFFGSGTQLSVL.

The rearrangement joins TRBV12-3 or TRBV12-4 to TRBJ1-6; D gene unclear. The V end lost 5 bases, the J end lost 0 bases, and 11 bases lay between the germline ends. There are 16 residues in the CDR3. The CDR3 DNA follows: TGTGCCAGCAGTCCCTCGTTCGGCTCCTATAATTCACCCCTCCACTTT. This encodes CASSPSFGSYNSPLHF.

The genes are TRBV21-1 and TRBJ1-1; the table's D call, TRBD1, has no DNA check behind it. TRBV21-1 is an annotated pseudogene. The CDR3 covers 14 residues. The CDR3 DNA sequence: TGTGCCAGCGCCCGGGGGACCGAGGTTTTTCGCGCTTTCTTT. Translating it yields CASARGTEVFRAFF.

The chain employs TRBV28 and TRBJ1-1; 8 positions agree with TRBD1. V gave up 2 bases and J gave up 4 bases; unmatched junction bases: 12. CDR1 and CDR2 from the germline V gene are MDHEN and SYDVKM. The CDR3 length is 17 residues. The CDR3 reads CASSLKIRDRTPTEAFF. CDR3 sequence (DNA): TGTGCCAGCAGTTTAAAGATAAGGGACAGGACACCCACTGAAGCTTTCTTT. Filled out from reference TRBV28 and TRBJ1-1, the complete variable domain reads DVKVTQSSRYLVKRTGEKVFLECVQDMDHENMFWYRQDPGLGLRLIYFSYDVKMKEKGDIPEGYSVSREKKERFSLILESASTNQTSMYLCASSLKIRDRTPTEAFFGQGTRLTVV.

This clonotype has only a few counts. This chain uses TRBV19 with TRBJ1-6; D unresolved. The CDR3 is 15 amino acids. Per the germline V gene, CDR1 is LNHDA and CDR2 is SQIVND (reference sequence). Trimming removed 6 bases at V and 0 bases at J, with 9 bases between. The CDR3 nucleotides read TGTGCCAGTAGGTACGGGAGCTCCTATAATTCACCCCTCCACTTT. Protein sequence: CASRYGSSYNSPLHF.

The gene calls are TRBV19 and TRBJ2-7, with D perhaps assigned TRBD1 or TRBD2 (5 bases each). The CDR3 covers 14 residues. Per germline, CDR1 LNHDA and CDR2 SQIVND (reference sequence). Trimming pared 6 bases from V and 3 bases from J, leaving 15 bases between. The CDR3 spells CASRRDAGFYEQYF. CDR3 in DNA: TGTGCCAGTAGGAGGGACGCAGGATTCTACGAGCAGTACTTC.

In its sample, this clonotype was seen a few times. V is TRBV6-5 and J is TRBJ1-2, with D possibly matching TRBD1 (5 bases). Germline loops: CDR1 MNHEY, CDR2 SVGAGI. This CDR3 spans 15 amino acids. Trimming removed 4 bases at V and 8 bases at J, with 20 bases between. The CDR3 coding sequence is TGTGCCAGCAGTTCCGCGGAGGGCAGGGCCGTGGGCTACACCTTC. Amino acids: CASSSAEGRAVGYTF.

The genes are TRBV7-9 and TRBJ1-6, with 8 bases lining up with TRBD1. The CDR3 has 14 residues. Germline CDR1 and CDR2: SEHNR and FQNEAQ (reference sequence). V was pared by 5 bases and J by 9 bases, with 6 bases of the junction left unmatched. For the CDR3, the DNA is TGTGCCAGCAGCAACAGGGGGGCGGGTTCACCCCTCCACTTT. Translated, it gives CASSNRGAGSPLHF.

CDR3 bases: TGTGCCAGCAGTTCCATTGCCGGGACGGGGAATGAAAAACTGTTTTTT. Protein sequence: CASSSIAGTGNEKLFF. The chain carries TRBV6-5 and TRBJ1-4; D perhaps matches TRBD1 (5 bases). V lost 4 bases to trimming and J lost 5 bases, with 17 bases between them. Germline values: CDR1 MNHEY, CDR2 SVGAGI. The length of the CDR3 is 16 residues.

J is TRBJ1-4 and V is TRBV28; no definite D call. This CDR3 region has 13 residues. Trimming cost V 3 bases and J 7 bases, with 9 bases left between them. Germline V gives CDR1 MDHEN, CDR2 SYDVKM. In DNA, the CDR3 is TGTGCCAGCAGTTTCGGGCCTCCTGAAAAACTGTTTTTT. Protein product: CASSFGPPEKLFF. Combining the CDR3 with reference TRBV28 and TRBJ1-4 gives the whole variable domain DVKVTQSSRYLVKRTGEKVFLECVQDMDHENMFWYRQDPGLGLRLIYFSYDVKMKEKGDIPEGYSVSREKKERFSLILESASTNQTSMYLCASSFGPPEKLFFGSGTQLSVL.

V is TRBV25-1 and J is TRBJ1-2; 9 nucleotides agree with TRBD1. The CDR3 extends over 12 amino acids. CDR1 is MGHDK, CDR2 SYGVNS, per germline. V was pared by 6 bases and J by 7 bases, with 3 bases of the junction left unmatched. CDR3 DNA sequence: TGTGCCAGCAGACAGGGGGCGGGTGGCTACACCTTC. It is translated as CASRQGAGGYTF.

This rearrangement joins TRBV5-6 to TRBJ2-5; 10 bases align to TRBD1. Germline lookup yields CDR1 SGHDT and CDR2 YYEEEE. The ends lost 4 bases at V and 3 bases at J; junction bases unmatched: 3. The CDR3 has 14 amino acids. The CDR3 nucleotides are TGTGCCAGCAGCCCGGGGACAGGGGAAGAGACCCAGTACTTC. Translated: CASSPGTGEETQYF.

This clonotype was recorded a few times. The rearrangement uses TRBV7-2 and TRBJ1-3; D gene ambiguous. With 4 bases removed from V and 6 bases from J, the gap between germline ends came to 13 bases. Germline assignment: CDR1 SGHTA and CDR2 FQGNSA. CDR3 length equals 14 residues. CDR3 sequence (DNA): TGTGCCAGCAGCTCCTATGGGGTGGAAAACACCATATATTTT. It encodes CASSSYGVENTIYF.

J is TRBJ1-6 and V is TRBV20-1; 10 bases are shared with TRBD1. This CDR3 comprises 13 residues. CDR1 and CDR2 (germline): DFQATT, SNEGSKA (reference sequence). The ends lost 7 bases at V and 7 bases at J; junction bases unmatched: 4. The DNA for the CDR3 is TGCAGTGTCCCGGACAGGGGGAATTCACCCCTCCACTTT. This sequence encodes CSVPDRGNSPLHF.

The chain recombines TRBV6-1 with TRBJ1-2; 7 bases map to TRBD1. CDR1 is MNHNS, CDR2 SASEGT, per germline. The ends lost 4 bases at V and 4 bases at J; junction bases unmatched: 18. This CDR3 has 18 amino acids. CDR3 nucleotide sequence: TGTGCCAGCAGTGGCCGCAGACAGGGATCCCGACTCGTCTATGGCTACACCTTC. Its translation: CASSGRRQGSRLVYGYTF.

The rearrangement joins TRBV24-1 to TRBJ2-1; D may be TRBD2 (6 bases). V lost 4 bases, J lost 0 bases, and 15 bases lay in between. This CDR3 has 17 amino acids. Per the germline V gene, CDR1 is KGHDR and CDR2 is SFDVKD. CDR3 DNA: TGTGCCACCAGTGACACTTCGGGACTCCTCTCCTACAATGAGCAGTTCTTC. It codes for CATSDTSGLLSYNEQFF.

This clonotype was seen a single time. CDR3 protein: CASSLGWRGSDTQYF. The CDR3 coding sequence is TGTGCCAGCAGCTTAGGTTGGCGCGGGAGTGATACGCAGTATTTT. The chain has TRBV11-2 and TRBJ2-3; TRBD2 agrees at 7 bases. This CDR3 spans 15 amino acids. V dropped 1 base and J dropped 6; count of bases not matched to a gene: 7. Germline CDR1 SGHAT, CDR2 FQNNGV. Variable domain in full (rest from reference TRBV11-2 and TRBJ2-3): EAGVAQSPRYKIIEKRQSVAFWCNPISGHATLYWYQQILGQGPKLLIQFQNNGVVDDSQLPKDRFSAERLKGVDSTLKIQPAKLEDSAVYLCASSLGWRGSDTQYFGPGTRLTVL.

This clonotype was seen a single time. The CDR3 DNA sequence: TGTGCCAGCAGCTTCTCCTCCGGGATAGGGAATCAGCCCCAGCATTTT. Its protein product is CASSFSSGIGNQPQHF. The J gene is TRBJ1-5, the V gene TRBV7-2; D call uncertain. The length of the CDR3 is 16 residues. Germline-derived CDR1 and CDR2 are SGHTA and FQGNSA. With 3 bases removed from V and 4 bases from J, the gap between germline ends came to 16 bases.

This clonotype was counted between two and nine times. The chain is built from TRBV30 and TRBJ1-5, with D unclear. Per germline, CDR1 GTSNPN and CDR2 SVGIG (reference sequence). V was trimmed by 3 bases and J by 4 bases, leaving 10 bases between them. CDR3 size: 13 residues. The CDR3 nucleotides read TGTGCCTGGAGCGGACCGAGAAATCAGCCCCAGCATTTT. It codes for CAWSGPRNQPQHF. The full variable domain, in which reference TRBV30 and TRBJ1-5 provide the parts outside the CDR3, is SQTIHQWPATLVQPVGSPLSLECTVEGTSNPNLYWYRQAAGRGLQLLFYSVGIGQISSEVPQNLSASRPQDRQFILSSKKLLLSDSGFYLCAWSGPRNQPQHFGDGTRLSIL.

The rearrangement joins TRBV2 to TRBJ1-1; tentative D call: TRBD1 (5 bases). Germline CDR1 SNHLY, CDR2 FYNNEI. CDR3 length: 16 residues. The V gene lost 6 bases and the J gene lost 4 bases, with 21 bases spanning the gap. The CDR3 coding sequence is TGTGCCAGCAGCCTCCGGACACTTCGACGGGGCACTGAAGCTTTCTTT. It is translated as CASSLRTLRRGTEAFF.

With regard to this clonotype: At one boundary the junction diverges from the germline segment, which might be a read error. The rearrangement uses TRBV30 and TRBJ1-2; D possibly corresponds to TRBD1 (5 bases). CDR1 and CDR2 from the germline V gene are GTSNPN and SVGIG (reference sequence). The CDR3 covers 11 residues. In nucleotides, the CDR3 is TGTGCTTGGAGTCGGGGCTCAGGCTACACCTTC. Encoded protein: CAWSRGSGYTF. The complete variable domain, with remaining parts taken from reference TRBV30 and TRBJ1-2, reads SQTIHQWPATLVQPVGSPLSLECTVEGTSNPNLYWYRQAAGRGLQLLFYSVGIGQISSEVPQNLSASRPQDRQFILSSKKLLLSDSGFYLCAWSRGSGYTFGSGTRLTVV.

The chain couples TRBV7-2 to TRBJ2-4; no reliable D call. The CDR3 has 13 residues. CDR1 is SGHTA, CDR2 FQGNSA, per germline. V was shortened by 9 bases and J by 0 bases, with 9 bases between the two germline ends. The CDR3 sequence is CARPRTAKNIQYF. CDR3 in DNA: TGTGCCAGACCACGGACAGCCAAAAACATTCAGTACTTC.

The V gene is TRBV4-1, the J gene TRBJ2-7; 13 bases fit TRBD2. Germline CDR1 is MGHRA and CDR2 is YSYEKL. The ends lost 4 bases at V and 5 bases at J; junction bases unmatched: 2. The CDR3 runs 14 residues. The CDR3 bases are TGCGCCAGCAGCCCGGGACTAGCGGGGAACGAGCAGTACTTC. This encodes CASSPGLAGNEQYF.

V gene TRBV2 combines with J gene TRBJ1-1; D possibly corresponds to TRBD1 (5 bases). Germline-derived CDR1 and CDR2 are SNHLY and FYNNEI. The CDR3 totals 13 residues. The V end was cut by 3 bases, the J end by 4 bases, with 9 bases between. CDR3: CASSDVTATEAFF. In DNA, the CDR3 is TGTGCCAGCAGTGATGTGACAGCCACTGAAGCTTTCTTT.